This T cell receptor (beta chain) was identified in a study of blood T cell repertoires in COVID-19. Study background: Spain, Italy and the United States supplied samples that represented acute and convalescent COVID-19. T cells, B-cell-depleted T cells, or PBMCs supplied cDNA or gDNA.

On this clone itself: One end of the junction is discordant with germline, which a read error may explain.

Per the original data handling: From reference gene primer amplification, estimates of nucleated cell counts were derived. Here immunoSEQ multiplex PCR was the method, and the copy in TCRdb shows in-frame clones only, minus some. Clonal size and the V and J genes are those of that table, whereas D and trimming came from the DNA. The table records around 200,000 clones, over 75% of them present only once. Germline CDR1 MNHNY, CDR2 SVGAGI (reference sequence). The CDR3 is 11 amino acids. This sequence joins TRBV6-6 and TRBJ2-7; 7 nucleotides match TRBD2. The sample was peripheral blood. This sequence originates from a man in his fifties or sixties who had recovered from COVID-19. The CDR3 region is CASSYAGTKTF. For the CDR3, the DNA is TGTGCCAGCAGTTATGCCGGGACTAAGACCTTC.